Sequencing of this T cell receptor beta chain was carried out in a study of blood T cell repertoires in COVID-19. About the study: The United States, Italy and Spain were the sources of the acute and convalescent COVID-19 samples. T cells, B-cell-depleted T cells, or PBMCs supplied cDNA or gDNA.

Clinical history reported by participants formed the basis on which cohorts were assigned. Germline V lookup: CDR1 SNHLY, CDR2 FYNNEI. The CDR3 has 11 amino acids. V was trimmed by 6 bases and J by 8 bases, leaving 10 bases between them. As originally analysed: Reference gene primer amplification gave nucleated cell count estimates. The data were produced by immunoSEQ multiplex PCR, yet TCRdb's version contains in-frame clones alone and is incomplete. The V and J calls and the clone size are those of that table, but D and trimming were determined from the DNA. The repertoire holds 220,000 or so clones, with roughly nine tenths as singletons.

The sequenced sample was PBMCs or T cells enriched from blood (not recorded which). The sequence came from a woman aged 18-29 years in a cohort exposed to, infected with or recovered from COVID-19 (not recorded which). This chain connects TRBV2 to TRBJ1-1; weak D call: TRBD1 (6 bases). The CDR3 loop is CASRAGVEAFF. The CDR3 nucleotides are TGTGCCAGCAGGGCAGGGGTGGAAGCTTTCTTT.